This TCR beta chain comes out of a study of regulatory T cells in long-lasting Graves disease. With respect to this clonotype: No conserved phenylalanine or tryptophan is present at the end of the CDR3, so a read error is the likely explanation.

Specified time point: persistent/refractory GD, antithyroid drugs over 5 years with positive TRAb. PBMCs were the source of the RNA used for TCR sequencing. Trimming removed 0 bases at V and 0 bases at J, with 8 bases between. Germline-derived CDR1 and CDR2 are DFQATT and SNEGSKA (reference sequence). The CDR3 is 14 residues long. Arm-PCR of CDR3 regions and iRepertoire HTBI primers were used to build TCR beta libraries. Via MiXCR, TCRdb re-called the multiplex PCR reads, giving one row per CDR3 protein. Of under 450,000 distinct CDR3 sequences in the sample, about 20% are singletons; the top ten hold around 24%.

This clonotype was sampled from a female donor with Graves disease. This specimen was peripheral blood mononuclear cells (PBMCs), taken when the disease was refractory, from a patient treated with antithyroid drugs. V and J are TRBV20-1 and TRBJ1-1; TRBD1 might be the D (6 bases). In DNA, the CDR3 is TGCAGTGCTAGAGATCACAGGGTGAACACTGAAGCTTTCCTT. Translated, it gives CSARDHRVNTEAFL.